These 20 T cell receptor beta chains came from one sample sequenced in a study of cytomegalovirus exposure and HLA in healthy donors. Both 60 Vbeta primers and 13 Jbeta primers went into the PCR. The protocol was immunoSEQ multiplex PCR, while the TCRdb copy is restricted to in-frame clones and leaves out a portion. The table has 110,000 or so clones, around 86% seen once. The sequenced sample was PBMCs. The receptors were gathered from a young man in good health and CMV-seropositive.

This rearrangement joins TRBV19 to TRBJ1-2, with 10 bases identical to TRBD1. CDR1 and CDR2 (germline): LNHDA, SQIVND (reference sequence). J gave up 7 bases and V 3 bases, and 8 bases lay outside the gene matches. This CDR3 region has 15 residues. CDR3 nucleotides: TGTGCCAGTAGTATGGGACAGGGGCTCCTCCCTGGCTACACCTTC. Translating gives CASSMGQGLLPGYTF.

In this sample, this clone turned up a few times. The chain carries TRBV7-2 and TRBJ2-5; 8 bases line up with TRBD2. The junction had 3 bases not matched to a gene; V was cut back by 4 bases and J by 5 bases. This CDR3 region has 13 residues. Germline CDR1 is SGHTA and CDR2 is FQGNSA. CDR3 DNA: TGTGCCAGCAGCTCGACTAGCGTGGAGACCCAGTACTTC. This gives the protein CASSSTSVETQYF. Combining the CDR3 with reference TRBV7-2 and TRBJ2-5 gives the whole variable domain GAGVSQSPSNKVTEKGKDVELRCDPISGHTALYWYRQSLGQGLEFLIYFQGNSAPDKSGLPSDRFSAERTGGSVSTLTIQRTQQEDSAVYLCASSSTSVETQYFGPGTRLLVL.

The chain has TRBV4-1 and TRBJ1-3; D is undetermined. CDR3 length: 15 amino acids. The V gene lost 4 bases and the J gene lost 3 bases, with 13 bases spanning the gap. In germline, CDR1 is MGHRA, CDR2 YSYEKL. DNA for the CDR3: TGCGCCAGCAGCCTCATGGTCGGTAATGGAAACACCATATATTTT. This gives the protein CASSLMVGNGNTIYF.

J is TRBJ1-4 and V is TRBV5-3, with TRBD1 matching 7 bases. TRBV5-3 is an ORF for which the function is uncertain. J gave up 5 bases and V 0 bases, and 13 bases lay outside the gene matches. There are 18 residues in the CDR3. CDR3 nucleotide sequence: TGTGCCAGAAGCTTGGCCCCTGGGTGGACAGGACGAAATGAAAAACTGTTTTTT. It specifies CARSLAPGWTGRNEKLFF.

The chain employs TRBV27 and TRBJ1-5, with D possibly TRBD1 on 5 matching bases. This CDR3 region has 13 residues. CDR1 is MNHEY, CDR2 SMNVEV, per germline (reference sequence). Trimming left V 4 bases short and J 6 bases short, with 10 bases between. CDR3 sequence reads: CASSSGGGQPQHF. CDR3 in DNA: TGTGCCAGCAGTTCTGGGGGGGGTCAGCCCCAGCATTTT.

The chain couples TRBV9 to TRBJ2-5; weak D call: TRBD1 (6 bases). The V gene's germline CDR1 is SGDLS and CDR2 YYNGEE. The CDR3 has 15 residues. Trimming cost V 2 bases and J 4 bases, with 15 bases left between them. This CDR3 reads CASSVLTGFGETQYF. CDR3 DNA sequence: TGTGCCAGCAGCGTGTTAACAGGGTTTGGAGAGACCCAGTACTTC.

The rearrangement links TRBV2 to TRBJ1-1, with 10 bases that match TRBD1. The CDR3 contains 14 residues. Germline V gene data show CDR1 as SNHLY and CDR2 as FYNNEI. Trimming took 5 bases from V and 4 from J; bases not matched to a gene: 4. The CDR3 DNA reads TGTGCCAGCAGTTCAGACAGGGGGCGCACTGAAGCTTTCTTT. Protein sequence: CASSSDRGRTEAFF.

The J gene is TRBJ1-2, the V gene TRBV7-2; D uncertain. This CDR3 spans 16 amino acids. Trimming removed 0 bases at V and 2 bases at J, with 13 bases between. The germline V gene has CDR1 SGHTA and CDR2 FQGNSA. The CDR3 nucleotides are TGTGCCAGCAGCTTAGCCCGGTCCCGAGGGAACTATGGCTACACCTTC. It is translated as CASSLARSRGNYGYTF. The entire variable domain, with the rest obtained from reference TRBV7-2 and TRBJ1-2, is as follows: GAGVSQSPSNKVTEKGKDVELRCDPISGHTALYWYRQSLGQGLEFLIYFQGNSAPDKSGLPSDRFSAERTGGSVSTLTIQRTQQEDSAVYLCASSLARSRGNYGYTFGSGTRLTVV.

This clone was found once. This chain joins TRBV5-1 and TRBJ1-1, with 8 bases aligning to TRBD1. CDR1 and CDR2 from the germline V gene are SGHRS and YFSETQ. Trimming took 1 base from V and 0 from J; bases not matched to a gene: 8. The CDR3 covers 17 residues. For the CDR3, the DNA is TGCGCCAGCAGCTTGATTGGCAGGGGGCGAATGAACACTGAAGCTTTCTTT. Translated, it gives CASSLIGRGRMNTEAFF.

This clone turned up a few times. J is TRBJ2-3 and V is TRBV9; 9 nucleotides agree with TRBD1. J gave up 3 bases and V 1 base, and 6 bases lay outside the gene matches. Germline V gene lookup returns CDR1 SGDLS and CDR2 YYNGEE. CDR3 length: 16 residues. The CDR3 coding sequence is TGTGCCAGCAGCGTATTAGGACAGGGGCCTACAGATACGCAGTATTTT. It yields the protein CASSVLGQGPTDTQYF.

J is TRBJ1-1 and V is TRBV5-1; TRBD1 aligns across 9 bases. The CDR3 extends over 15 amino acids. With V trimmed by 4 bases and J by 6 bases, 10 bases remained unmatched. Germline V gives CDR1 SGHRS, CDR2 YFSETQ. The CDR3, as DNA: TGCGCCAGCAGCCCAAAGGGACAGGGCGGGTCTGAAGCTTTCTTT. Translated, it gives CASSPKGQGGSEAFF.

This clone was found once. The CDR3 sequence is CASSASLSSTEAFF. The CDR3 nucleotides are TGTGCCAGCAGCGCGTCACTTTCATCCACTGAAGCTTTCTTT. The rearrangement uses TRBV7-9 and TRBJ1-1; D is unclear. V was cut by 5 bases and J by 4 bases, with 14 bases left in between. Germline CDR1 and CDR2: SEHNR and FQNEAQ (reference sequence). CDR3 size: 14 residues.

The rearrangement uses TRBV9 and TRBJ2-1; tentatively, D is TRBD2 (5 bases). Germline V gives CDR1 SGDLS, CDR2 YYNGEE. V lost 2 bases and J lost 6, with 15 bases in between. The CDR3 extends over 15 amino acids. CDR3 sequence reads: CASSVAGLSANEQFF. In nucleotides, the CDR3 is TGTGCCAGCAGCGTTGCGGGCCTTAGCGCCAATGAGCAGTTCTTC.

This chain's CDR3 is CSVAGGPGNTEAFF. CDR3 in DNA: TGCAGCGTTGCGGGGGGGCCGGGGAACACTGAAGCTTTCTTT. J is TRBJ1-1 and V is TRBV29-1, with a tentative D call TRBD1 (6 bases). V shed 4 bases and J shed 1 base, with 13 bases lying between them. This CDR3 spans 14 amino acids. CDR1 is SQVTM, CDR2 ANQGSEA, per germline.

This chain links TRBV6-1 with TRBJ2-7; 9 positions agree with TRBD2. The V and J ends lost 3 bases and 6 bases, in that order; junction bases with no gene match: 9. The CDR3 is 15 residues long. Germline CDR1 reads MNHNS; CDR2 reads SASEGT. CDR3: CASSERGGGDSEQYF. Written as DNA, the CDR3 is TGTGCCAGCAGTGAGCGGGGGGGAGGGGATTCCGAGCAGTACTTC.

The CDR3 here is CASSLWDIPHEQYF. CDR3 bases: TGTGCCAGCAGTTTATGGGACATTCCGCACGAGCAGTACTTC. This chain links TRBV28 with TRBJ2-7, with TRBD1 as a possible D gene (5 bases). Germline CDR1 MDHEN, CDR2 SYDVKM. Deletions cut 0 bases from V and 5 bases from J, with 11 bases between. The CDR3 consists of 14 residues.

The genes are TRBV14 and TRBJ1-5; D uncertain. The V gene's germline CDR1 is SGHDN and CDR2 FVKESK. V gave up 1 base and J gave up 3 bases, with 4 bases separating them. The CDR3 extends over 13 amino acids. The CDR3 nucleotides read TGTGCCAGCAGCCAAGGGCCCAATCAGCCCCAGCATTTT. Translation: CASSQGPNQPQHF.

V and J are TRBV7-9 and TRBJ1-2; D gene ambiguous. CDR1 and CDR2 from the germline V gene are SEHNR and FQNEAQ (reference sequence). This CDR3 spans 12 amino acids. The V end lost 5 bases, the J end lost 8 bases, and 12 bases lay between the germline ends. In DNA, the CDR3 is TGTGCCAGCAGCGTCGAGAGAGGAGGCTACACCTTC. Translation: CASSVERGGYTF.

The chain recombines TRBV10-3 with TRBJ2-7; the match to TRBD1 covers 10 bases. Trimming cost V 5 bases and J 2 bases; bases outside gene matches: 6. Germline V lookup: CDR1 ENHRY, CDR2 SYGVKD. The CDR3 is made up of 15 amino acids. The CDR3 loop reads CAISPGQGMAYEQYF. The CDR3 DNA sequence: TGTGCCATCAGTCCGGGACAGGGGATGGCCTACGAGCAGTACTTC.

In nucleotides, the CDR3 is TGCGCCAGCAGCCCCCAGGACAGGGGGAGCATTCAGTACTTC. Its protein is CASSPQDRGSIQYF. The chain combines TRBV4-3 with TRBJ2-4, with 10 bases fitting TRBD1. The CDR3 runs 14 residues. The V gene's germline CDR1 is LGHNA and CDR2 YSLEER. J was trimmed by 9 bases and V by 4 bases; bases with no gene match: 6.